Listed below are T cell receptor beta chains from one sample, sequenced in a study of T cell changes during pregnancy in multiple sclerosis. The assay was immunoSEQ multiplex PCR, and TCRdb's table has in-frame clones only and misses some. The sample lists approximately 89,000 clones; over 90% were seen once. The source was peripheral blood, collected in the third trimester of pregnancy. The receptors here all came from a female donor with multiple sclerosis, enrolled in a pregnancy study. Each CDR3 is given with its conserved first and last residue. D genes are given only for firm matches. The size field is filled for only some rows; it gives once, few, many or a size class.

clone size,V gene,D gene,J gene,CDR3 DNA,CDR3 protein
once,TRBV29-1,.,TRBJ1-2,TGCAGCGTTGAATTTATACAGGCCCCGTTCTATGGCTACACCTTC,CSVEFIQAPFYGYTF
.,TRBV6-6,.,TRBJ2-2,TGTGCCAGCAGTTACTCGGGGGGTCACACCGGGGAGCTGTTTTTT,CASSYSGGHTGELFF
.,TRBV28,TRBD2,TRBJ2-3,TGTGCCAGCAGTTTTAATCCCCGGGGCGGGGGGGGCACAGATACGCAGTATTTT,CASSFNPRGGGGTDTQYF
.,TRBV5-6,TRBD1,TRBJ1-2,TGTGCCAGCAGTTTCGACAGGGACTATGGCTACACCTTC,CASSFDRDYGYTF
.,TRBV7-2,.,TRBJ2-6,TGTGCCAGCAGCTTAGGGTTAGCGGCTGGGGCCAACGTCCTGACTTTC,CASSLGLAAGANVLTF
once,TRBV2,.,TRBJ2-7,TGTGCCAGCAGGGGAGGGGGAAGCGAGCAGTACTTC,CASRGGGSEQYF
.,TRBV27,TRBD2,TRBJ2-3,TGTGCCAGCAGTTTTCTAGCGGGGGGCACAGATACGCAGTATTTT,CASSFLAGGTDTQYF
.,TRBV2,.,TRBJ1-1,TGTGCCAGCAGTGAACCGGGTATGAACACTGAAGCTTTCTTT,CASSEPGMNTEAFF
.,TRBV29-1,TRBD2,TRBJ2-3,TGCAGCGTTGAAGGGACTAGCGGTAGCACAGATACGCAGTATTTT,CSVEGTSGSTDTQYF
.,TRBV5-5,TRBD1,TRBJ2-3,TGTGCCAGCAGCTTGTCCAGGACAGGGGTTGAGGGTACGCAGTATTTT,CASSLSRTGVEGTQYF
.,TRBV10-3,.,TRBJ2-1,TGTGCCATCAGTCCTGGGGGGGCGCTAAGGGAAGAGCAGTTCTTC,CAISPGGALREEQFF
.,TRBV4-1,.,TRBJ1-2,TGCGCCAGCAGCCAAGGCGGGGGTGGCTACACCTTC,CASSQGGGGYTF
.,TRBV2,TRBD1,TRBJ1-5,TGTGCCAGCACCCCGGGACAGGGGGCCAGAAATCAGCCCCAGCATTTT,CASTPGQGARNQPQHF
.,TRBV27,TRBD2,TRBJ2-7,TGTGCCAGCAGTTTAGCCTCGGGGGGGGGTTACGAGCAGTACTTC,CASSLASGGGYEQYF
.,TRBV9,TRBD1,TRBJ2-6,TGTGCCAGCAGCCCACTGGGTCCTCCGGGACAGGGTTCTGGGGCCAACGTCCTGACTTTC,CASSPLGPPGQGSGANVLTF
.,TRBV7-8,TRBD2,TRBJ2-7,TGTGCCAGCAGCTCCGGTAGCGGGCCCTACGAGCAGTACTTC,CASSSGSGPYEQYF
.,TRBV14,.,TRBJ2-5,TGTGCCAGCAGCCCAGGGCTGAGGACCCAGTACTTC,CASSPGLRTQYF
.,TRBV9,TRBD2,TRBJ2-1,TGTGCCAGCAGCGGTACTAGCGGGGGGTCATACAATGAGCAGTTCTTC,CASSGTSGGSYNEQFF
.,TRBV25-1,TRBD1,TRBJ1-1,TGTGCCAGCGGGGACAGGCGGCTGAACACTGAAGCTTTCTTT,CASGDRRLNTEAFF
.,TRBV6-1,.,TRBJ2-7,TGTGCCAGCGACTCACTTAGCTCCTACGAGCAGTACTTC,CASDSLSSYEQYF
.,TRBV14,TRBD1,TRBJ2-1,TGTGCCAGCAGCGACAGGGGACACCCCTACAATGAGCAGTTCTTC,CASSDRGHPYNEQFF
.,TRBV27,TRBD1,TRBJ2-7,TGTGCCAGCGGACAGGGTAGGGAGTACTTC,CASGQGREYF
.,TRBV18,TRBD1,TRBJ2-5,TGTGCCAGCTCACCCTGGACAGGCCAAGAGACCCAGTACTTC,CASSPWTGQETQYF
.,TRBV6-1,.,TRBJ1-2,TGTGCCAGCAGTGAAGTGGGGGGTTGGGGCTACACCTTC,CASSEVGGWGYTF
.,TRBV27,TRBD2,TRBJ2-7,TGTGCCAGCAGTTCACAGAGACTAGCGCACTACGAGCAGTACTTC,CASSSQRLAHYEQYF
.,TRBV12-2,.,TRBJ1-6,TGTGCAAGTCGATCCCCAGGGCCGGGGGGTTCACCCCTCCACTTT,CASRSPGPGGSPLHF
.,TRBV4-1,.,TRBJ2-7,TGCGCCAGCAGCCAAGTCGCGGACTACGAGCAGTACTTC,CASSQVADYEQYF
.,TRBV9,.,TRBJ2-3,TGTGCCAGCACCAGACTCAGCACAGATACGCAGTATTTT,CASTRLSTDTQYF
once,TRBV29-1,.,TRBJ1-2,TGCAGCGTTGTTTTGGGGGCGGTGGGCTACACCTTC,CSVVLGAVGYTF
.,TRBV21-1,.,TRBJ2-6,TGTGCCAGCAGCAAAGAGGGACAGGGGGACGACTCATCGCCTGGGGCCAACGTCCTGACTTTC,CASSKEGQGDDSSPGANVLTF
.,TRBV5-4,.,TRBJ1-1,TGTGCCAGCAGCTCCTTAGAGGGATACACTGAAGCTTTCTTT,CASSSLEGYTEAFF
.,TRBV30,.,TRBJ2-1,TGTGCCTGGAGTGTAATCAGGTCTAACAATGAGCAGTTCTTC,CAWSVIRSNNEQFF
.,TRBV6-5,TRBD1,TRBJ1-2,TGTGCCAGCAGTCGGACAGGGCCGGGCTATGGCTACACCTTC,CASSRTGPGYGYTF
.,TRBV11-2,.,TRBJ1-4,TGTGCCAGCAGCCTGGCCCAGGGAGGTGCGACTAATGAAAAACTGTTTTTT,CASSLAQGGATNEKLFF
.,TRBV5-5,.,TRBJ1-2,TGTGCCAGCAGCTTGGCGGTAGATTATGGCTACACCTTC,CASSLAVDYGYTF
.,TRBV7-6,.,TRBJ2-7,TGTGCCAGCAGCAAAATGACGGGTAACTACGAGCAGTACTTC,CASSKMTGNYEQYF
.,TRBV7-3,.,TRBJ1-2,TGTGCCAGCAGCTCCTCCCCCGTAGGGGGATTTGATGGCTACACCTTC,CASSSSPVGGFDGYTF
.,TRBV5-6,.,TRBJ1-1,TGTGCCAGCAGCTATGGGGGGGTCTTGAACACTGAAGCTTTCTTT,CASSYGGVLNTEAFF
.,TRBV10-3,.,TRBJ1-1,TGTGCCATCAGTGGAGCCGGGAACACTGAAGCTTTCTTT,CAISGAGNTEAFF
.,TRBV6-1,TRBD1,TRBJ1-3,TGTGCCAGCAGTGAAATCCCCGGGACAGGGATATTGGGGCACTCTGGAAACACCATATATTTT,CASSEIPGTGILGHSGNTIYF